This T cell receptor (beta chain) was observed in a study of blood T cell repertoires in COVID-19. Clones were read by immunoSEQ multiplex PCR, and TCRdb kept only the in-frame ones, dropping some. The repertoire has under 300,000 clones, 84% of them found once; the top ten carry around 4%. The V gene's germline CDR1 is SNHLY and CDR2 FYNNEI. This CDR3 region has 13 residues. Trimming cost V 6 bases and J 5 bases, with 13 bases left between them. Sequencing input: peripheral blood. V and J are TRBV2 and TRBJ1-1; D perhaps matches TRBD1 (6 bases). The sequence was collected from a man in his forties or fifties with acute or convalescent COVID-19. The CDR3 nucleotides are TGTGCCAGCAGCGGGGGGCAAAGGACTGAAGCTTTCTTT. Translation gives CASSGGQRTEAFF.